This T cell receptor (beta chain) stems from a study of T cell changes during pregnancy in multiple sclerosis. CDR3 length: 17 residues. Unmatched junction bases numbered 9, after V lost 0 bases and J lost 6 bases. In germline, CDR1 is LGHNA, CDR2 YNFKEQ. Sequenced by immunoSEQ multiplex PCR; TCRdb stores in-frame clones only, minus some. The table lists about 55,000 clones, approximately 94% of them singletons. This chain joins TRBV4-2 and TRBJ2-7, with 12 bases lining up with TRBD2. The TCR comes from a female donor with multiple sclerosis, enrolled in a pregnancy study. The sequencing here drew on CD8+ T cells from peripheral blood mononuclear cells, taken after pregnancy. The CDR3 here is CASSQDGASGRDFEQYF. For the CDR3, the DNA is TGTGCCAGCAGCCAAGATGGGGCTAGCGGGAGGGATTTCGAGCAGTACTTC.